This T cell receptor (beta chain) emerged from a study of response to subunit inactivated influenza vaccine. TCRdb passed the RT-PCR reads through MiXCR, listing each CDR3 protein once. The data show around 190,000 distinct CDR3 sequences, with around 9.2% seen just once and about a tenth held by the top ten. Trimming removed 0 bases from V and 3 bases from J, with 15 bases in between. The CDR3 consists of 15 residues. The germline gives CDR1 DFQATT, CDR2 SNEGSKA (reference sequence). This clonotype was seen repeatedly, ten times or more. This chain uses TRBV20-1 with TRBJ2-7, with D perhaps assigned TRBD1 or TRBD2 (5 bases each). This TCR came from a man over 45 who received an inactivated influenza vaccine. The specimen was non-naive T cells sorted from PBMCs, collected on the day of vaccination. CDR3 nucleotides: TGCAGTGCTAGAGAGGGGGTCAGTTTTTTCTACGAGCAGTACTTC. It encodes CSAREGVSFFYEQYF.